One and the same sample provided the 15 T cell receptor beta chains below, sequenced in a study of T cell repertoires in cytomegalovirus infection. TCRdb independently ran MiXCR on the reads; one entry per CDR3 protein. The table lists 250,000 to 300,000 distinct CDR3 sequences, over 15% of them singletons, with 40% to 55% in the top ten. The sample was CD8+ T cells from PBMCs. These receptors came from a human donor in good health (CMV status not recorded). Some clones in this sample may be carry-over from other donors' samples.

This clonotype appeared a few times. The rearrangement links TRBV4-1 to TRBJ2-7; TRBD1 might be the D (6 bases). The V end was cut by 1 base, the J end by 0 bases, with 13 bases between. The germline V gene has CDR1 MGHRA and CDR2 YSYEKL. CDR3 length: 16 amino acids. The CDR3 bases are TGCGCCAGCAGCCAAGGGGTAGGGGGAATCTCCTACGAGCAGTACTTC. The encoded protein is CASSQGVGGISYEQYF.

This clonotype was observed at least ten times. As DNA, the CDR3 is TGTGCCAGCAGCTTAGCCACTGAAGCTTTCTTT. It yields the protein CASSLATEAFF. V is TRBV7-9 and J is TRBJ1-1; D gene ambiguous. CDR3 length equals 11 residues. Germline CDR1 is SEHNR and CDR2 is FQNEAQ (reference sequence). V was trimmed by 0 bases and J by 4 bases, leaving 0 bases between them. The variable domain in full, with the rest retrieved from reference TRBV7-9 and TRBJ1-1, is DTGVSQNPRHKITKRGQNVTFRCDPISEHNRLYWYRQTLGQGPEFLTYFQNEAQLEKSRLLSDRFSAERPKGSFSTLEIQRTEQGDSAMYLCASSLATEAFFGQGTRLTVV.

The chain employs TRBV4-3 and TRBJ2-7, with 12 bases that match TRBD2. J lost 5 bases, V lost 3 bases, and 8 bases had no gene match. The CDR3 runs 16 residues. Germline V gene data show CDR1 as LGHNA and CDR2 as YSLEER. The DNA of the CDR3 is TGCGCCAGCAGCCAGTTCTTTCTAGCGGGGGGGCACGAGCAGTACTTC. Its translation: CASSQFFLAGGHEQYF.

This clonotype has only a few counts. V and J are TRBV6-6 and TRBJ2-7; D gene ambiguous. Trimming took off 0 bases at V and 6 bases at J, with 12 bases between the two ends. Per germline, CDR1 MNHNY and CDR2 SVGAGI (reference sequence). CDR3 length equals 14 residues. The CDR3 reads CASSYSTDGLEQYF. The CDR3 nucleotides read TGTGCCAGCAGTTACTCAACCGATGGGCTCGAGCAGTACTTC.

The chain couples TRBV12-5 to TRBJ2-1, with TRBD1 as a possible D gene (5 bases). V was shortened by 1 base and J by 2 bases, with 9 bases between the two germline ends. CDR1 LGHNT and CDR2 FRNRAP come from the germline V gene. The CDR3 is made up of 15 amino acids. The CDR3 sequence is CASGLGAGTYNEQFF. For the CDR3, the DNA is TGTGCTAGTGGTTTGGGGGCAGGGACCTACAATGAGCAGTTCTTC.

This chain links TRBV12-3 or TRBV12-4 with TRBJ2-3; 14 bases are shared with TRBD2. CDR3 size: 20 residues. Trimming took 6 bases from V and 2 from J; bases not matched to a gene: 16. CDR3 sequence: CASSLGTSGGIPPPTDTQYF. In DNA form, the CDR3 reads TGTGCCAGCAGCCTAGGGACTAGCGGGGGAATCCCCCCCCCCACAGATACGCAGTATTTT.

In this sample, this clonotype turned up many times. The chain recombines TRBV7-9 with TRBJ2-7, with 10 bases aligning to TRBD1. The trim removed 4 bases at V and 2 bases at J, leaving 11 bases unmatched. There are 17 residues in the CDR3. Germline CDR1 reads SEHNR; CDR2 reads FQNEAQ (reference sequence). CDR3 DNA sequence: TGTGCCAGCAGCTCAAGGGTACGGGACAGGGGAACCTACGAGCAGTACTTC. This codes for CASSSRVRDRGTYEQYF.

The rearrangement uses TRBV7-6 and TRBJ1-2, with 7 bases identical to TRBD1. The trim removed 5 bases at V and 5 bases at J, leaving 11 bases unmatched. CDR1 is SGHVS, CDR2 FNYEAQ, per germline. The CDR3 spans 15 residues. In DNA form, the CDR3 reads TGTGCCAGCAGCCGGCTAGGACAGGTCCGGTATGGCTACACCTTC. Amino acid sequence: CASSRLGQVRYGYTF. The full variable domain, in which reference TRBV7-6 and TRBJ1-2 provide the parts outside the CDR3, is GAGVSQSPRYKVTKRGQDVALRCDPISGHVSLYWYRQALGQGPEFLTYFNYEAQQDKSGLPNDRFSAERPEGSISTLTIQRTEQRDSAMYRCASSRLGQVRYGYTFGSGTRLTVV.

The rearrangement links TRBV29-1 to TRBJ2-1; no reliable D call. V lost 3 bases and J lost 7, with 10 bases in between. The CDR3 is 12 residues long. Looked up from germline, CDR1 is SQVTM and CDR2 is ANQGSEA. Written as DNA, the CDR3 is TGCAGCGTTGAGGTCATCTCAAATGAGCAGTTCTTC. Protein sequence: CSVEVISNEQFF.

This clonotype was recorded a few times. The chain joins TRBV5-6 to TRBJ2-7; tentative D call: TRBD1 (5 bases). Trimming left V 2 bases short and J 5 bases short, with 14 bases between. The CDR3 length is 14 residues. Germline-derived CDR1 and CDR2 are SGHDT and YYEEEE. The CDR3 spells CASSLRRARDEQYF. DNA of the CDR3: TGTGCCAGCAGCTTACGCCGTGCCAGGGACGAGCAGTACTTC. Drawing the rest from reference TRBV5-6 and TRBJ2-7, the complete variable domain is DAGVTQSPTHLIKTRGQQVTLRCSPKSGHDTVSWYQQALGQGPQFIFQYYEEEERQRGNFPDRFSGHQFPNYSSELNVNALLLGDSALYLCASSLRRARDEQYFGPGTRLTVT.

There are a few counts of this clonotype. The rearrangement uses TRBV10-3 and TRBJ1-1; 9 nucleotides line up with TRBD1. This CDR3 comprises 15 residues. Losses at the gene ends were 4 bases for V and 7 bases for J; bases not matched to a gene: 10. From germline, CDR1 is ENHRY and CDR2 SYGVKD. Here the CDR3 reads CAISVPPGQGNEAFF. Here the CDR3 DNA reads TGTGCCATCAGTGTGCCGCCGGGACAGGGAAATGAAGCTTTCTTT.

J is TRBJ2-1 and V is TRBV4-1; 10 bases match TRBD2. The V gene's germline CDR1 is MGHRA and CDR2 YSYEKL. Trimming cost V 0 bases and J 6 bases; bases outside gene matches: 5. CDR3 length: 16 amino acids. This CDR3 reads CASSQDSGGALNEQFF. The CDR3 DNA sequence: TGCGCCAGCAGCCAAGACAGCGGGGGGGCCCTCAATGAGCAGTTCTTC.

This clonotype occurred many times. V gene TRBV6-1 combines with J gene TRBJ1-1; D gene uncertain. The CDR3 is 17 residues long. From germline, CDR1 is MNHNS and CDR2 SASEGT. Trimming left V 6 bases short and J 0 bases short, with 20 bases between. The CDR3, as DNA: TGTGCCAGCAGCGATCAAATTCCGTCGGTTATGAACACTGAAGCTTTCTTT. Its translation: CASSDQIPSVMNTEAFF.

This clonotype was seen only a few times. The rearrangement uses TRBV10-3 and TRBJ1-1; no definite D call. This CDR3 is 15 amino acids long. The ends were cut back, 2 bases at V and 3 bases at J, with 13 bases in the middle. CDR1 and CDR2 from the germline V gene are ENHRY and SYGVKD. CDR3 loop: CAISENLGGYTEAFF. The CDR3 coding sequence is TGTGCCATCAGTGAGAATCTGGGCGGTTACACTGAAGCTTTCTTT.

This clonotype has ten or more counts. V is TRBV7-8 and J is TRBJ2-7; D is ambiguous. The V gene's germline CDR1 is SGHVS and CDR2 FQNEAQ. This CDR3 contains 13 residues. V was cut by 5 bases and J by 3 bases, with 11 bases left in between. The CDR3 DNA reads TGTGCCAGCAGCCTAACTGATAGCTACGAGCAGTACTTC. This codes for CASSLTDSYEQYF. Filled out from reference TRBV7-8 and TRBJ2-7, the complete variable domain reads GAGVSQSPRYKVAKRGQDVALRCDPISGHVSLFWYQQALGQGPEFLTYFQNEAQLDKSGLPSDRFFAERPEGSVSTLKIQRTQQEDSAVYLCASSLTDSYEQYFGPGTRLTVT.